This TCR beta chain comes out of a study of cytomegalovirus exposure and HLA in healthy donors. Overall study results and limits: Most TCR sequences showed up rarely, but some public TCRs showed up in many donors.

The germline V gene encodes CDR1 LGHNA and CDR2 YSLEER. V lost 3 bases, J lost 2 bases, and 9 bases stayed unmatched. CDR3 size: 17 residues. Only in-frame clones appear in the TCRdb table, and some are missing; sequencing was by immunoSEQ multiplex PCR. The data show roughly 60,000 clones, around 96% seen once. Notes on this clone: Its antigen is not known.

The clonotype was recovered from a man younger than 35 in good health and CMV-seronegative. Sequencing was carried out using PBMCs. The chain links TRBV4-3 to TRBJ1-4; 7 bases match TRBD1. CDR3 amino acids: CASSQTGKRSTNEKLFF. The CDR3 DNA follows: TGCGCCAGCAGCCAGACAGGGAAGCGGTCCACTAATGAAAAACTGTTTTTT.